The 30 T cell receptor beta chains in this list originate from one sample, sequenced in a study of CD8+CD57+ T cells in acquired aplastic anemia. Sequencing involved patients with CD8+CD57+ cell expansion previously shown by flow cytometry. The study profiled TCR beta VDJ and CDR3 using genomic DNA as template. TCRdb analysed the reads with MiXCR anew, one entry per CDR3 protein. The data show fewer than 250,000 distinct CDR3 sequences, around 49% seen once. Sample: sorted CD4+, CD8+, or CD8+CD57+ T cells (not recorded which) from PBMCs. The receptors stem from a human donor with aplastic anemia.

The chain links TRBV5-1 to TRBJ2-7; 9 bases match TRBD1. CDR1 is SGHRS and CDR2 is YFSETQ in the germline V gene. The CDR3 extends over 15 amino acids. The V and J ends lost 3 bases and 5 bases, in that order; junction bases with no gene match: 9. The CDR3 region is CASSSAQTGGHEQYF. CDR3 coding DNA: TGCGCCAGCAGCTCGGCCCAGACAGGGGGTCACGAGCAGTACTTC. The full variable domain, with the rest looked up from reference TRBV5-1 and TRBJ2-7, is KAGVTQTPRYLIKTRGQQVTLSCSPISGHRSVSWYQQTPGQGLQFLFEYFSETQRNKGNFPGRFSGRQFSNSRSEMNVSTLELGDSALYLCASSSAQTGGHEQYFGPGTRLTVT.

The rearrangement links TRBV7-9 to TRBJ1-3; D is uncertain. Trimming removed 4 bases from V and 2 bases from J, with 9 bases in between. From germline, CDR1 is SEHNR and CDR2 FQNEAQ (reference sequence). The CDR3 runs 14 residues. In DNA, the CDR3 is TGTGCCAGCAGCTCGACTGTCGCTGGAAACACCATATATTTT. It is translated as CASSSTVAGNTIYF.

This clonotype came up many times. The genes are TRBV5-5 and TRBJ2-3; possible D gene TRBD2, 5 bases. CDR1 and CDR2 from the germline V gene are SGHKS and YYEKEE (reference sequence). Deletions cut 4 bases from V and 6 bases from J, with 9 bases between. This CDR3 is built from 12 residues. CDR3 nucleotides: TGTGCCAGCAGCATTACGGGGGATACGCAGTATTTT. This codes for CASSITGDTQYF.

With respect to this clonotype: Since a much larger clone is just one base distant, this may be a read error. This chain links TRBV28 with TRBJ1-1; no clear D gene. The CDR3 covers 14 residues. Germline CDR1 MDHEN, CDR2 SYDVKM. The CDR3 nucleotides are TGTGCCAACAGTTCCCCTCGGGGTAGCACTGAAGCTTTCTTT. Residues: CANSSPRGSTEAFF.

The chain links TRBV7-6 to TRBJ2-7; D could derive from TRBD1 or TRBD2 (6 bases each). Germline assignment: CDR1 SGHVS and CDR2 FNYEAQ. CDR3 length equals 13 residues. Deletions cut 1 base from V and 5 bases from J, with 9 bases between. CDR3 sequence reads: CASSLDREDEQYF. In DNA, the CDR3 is TGTGCCAGCAGCTTAGACAGGGAGGACGAGCAGTACTTC.

Here the CDR3 DNA reads TGTGCCAGCAGCTCCCAGCGGGACCCCTACGAGCAGTACTTC. Its protein product is CASSSQRDPYEQYF. The chain uses TRBV7-9 and TRBJ2-7; 7 bases line up with TRBD2. CDR3 length: 14 residues. V lost 4 bases to trimming and J lost 2 bases; unmatched junction nucleotides: 5. Looked up from germline, CDR1 is SEHNR and CDR2 is FQNEAQ (reference sequence).

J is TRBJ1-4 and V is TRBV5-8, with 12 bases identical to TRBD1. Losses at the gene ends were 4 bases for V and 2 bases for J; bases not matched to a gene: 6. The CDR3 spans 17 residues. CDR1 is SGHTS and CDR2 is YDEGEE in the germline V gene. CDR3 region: CASSPGTGGATNEKLFF. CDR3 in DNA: TGTGCCAGCAGCCCCGGGACAGGGGGCGCGACTAATGAAAAACTGTTTTTT.

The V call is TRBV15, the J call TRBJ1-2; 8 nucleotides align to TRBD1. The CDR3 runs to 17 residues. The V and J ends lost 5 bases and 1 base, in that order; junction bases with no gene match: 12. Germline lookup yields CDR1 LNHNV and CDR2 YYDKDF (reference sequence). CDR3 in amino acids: CATSLRTGRHLNYGYTF. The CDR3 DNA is TGTGCCACCAGCTTACGGACAGGGAGGCACCTTAACTATGGCTACACCTTC.

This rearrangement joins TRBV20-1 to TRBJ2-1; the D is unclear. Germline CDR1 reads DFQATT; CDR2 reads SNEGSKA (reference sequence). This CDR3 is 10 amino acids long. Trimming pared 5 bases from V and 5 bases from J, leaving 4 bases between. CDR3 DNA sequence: TGCAGTGCTGGAAACAATGAGCAGTTCTTC. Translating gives CSAGNNEQFF.

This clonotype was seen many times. The CDR3 loop reads CASRVGDQPQHF. The DNA for the CDR3 is TGTGCCAGCAGGGTGGGGGATCAGCCCCAGCATTTT. The V gene is TRBV6-1, the J gene TRBJ1-5; weak D call: TRBD1 (5 bases). Germline V lookup: CDR1 MNHNS, CDR2 SASEGT. Trimming took 6 bases from V and 5 from J, leaving 8 bases between them. This CDR3 comprises 12 residues.

DNA of the CDR3: TGCAGTGCTCCTGCCCCCGAGACAGGGACCTACGAGCAGTACTTC. It codes for CSAPAPETGTYEQYF. The chain uses TRBV20-1 and TRBJ2-7; TRBD1 aligns across 7 bases. Germline lookup yields CDR1 DFQATT and CDR2 SNEGSKA (reference sequence). Trimming at V came to 5 bases and at J to 2 bases, leaving 12 bases not matched to a gene. CDR3 length equals 15 residues.

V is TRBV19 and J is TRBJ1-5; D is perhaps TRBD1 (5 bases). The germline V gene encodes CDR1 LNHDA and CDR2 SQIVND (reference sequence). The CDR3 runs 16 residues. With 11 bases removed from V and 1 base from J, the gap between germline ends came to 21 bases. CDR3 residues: CAWSRRGGLSNQPQHF. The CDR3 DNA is TGTGCCTGGAGTAGGAGGGGCGGACTGAGCAATCAGCCCCAGCATTTT.

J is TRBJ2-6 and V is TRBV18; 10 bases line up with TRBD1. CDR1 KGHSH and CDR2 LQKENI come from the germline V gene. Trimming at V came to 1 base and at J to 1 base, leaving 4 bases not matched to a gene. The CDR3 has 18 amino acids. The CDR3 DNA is TGTGCCAGCTCACCACAGGGACAGGGGACTTCTGGGGCCAACGTCCTGACTTTC. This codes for CASSPQGQGTSGANVLTF.

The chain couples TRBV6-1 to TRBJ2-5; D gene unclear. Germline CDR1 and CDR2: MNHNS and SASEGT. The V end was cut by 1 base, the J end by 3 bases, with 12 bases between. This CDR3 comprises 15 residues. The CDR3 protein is CASSEGQSAEETQYF. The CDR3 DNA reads TGTGCCAGCAGTGAAGGACAATCGGCGGAAGAGACCCAGTACTTC.

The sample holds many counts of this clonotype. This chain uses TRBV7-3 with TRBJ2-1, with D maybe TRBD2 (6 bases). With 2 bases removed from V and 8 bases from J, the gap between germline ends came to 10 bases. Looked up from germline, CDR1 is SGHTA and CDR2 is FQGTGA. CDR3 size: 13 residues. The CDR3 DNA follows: TGTGCCAGCAGCTTAGCGGGGCCGGATGAGCAGTTCTTC. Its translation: CASSLAGPDEQFF.

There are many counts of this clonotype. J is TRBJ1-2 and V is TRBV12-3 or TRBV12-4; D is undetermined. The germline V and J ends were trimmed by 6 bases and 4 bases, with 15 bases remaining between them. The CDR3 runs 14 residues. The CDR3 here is CASSRTIPGYGYTF. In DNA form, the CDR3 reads TGTGCCAGCAGCCGCACGATACCAGGCTATGGCTACACCTTC.

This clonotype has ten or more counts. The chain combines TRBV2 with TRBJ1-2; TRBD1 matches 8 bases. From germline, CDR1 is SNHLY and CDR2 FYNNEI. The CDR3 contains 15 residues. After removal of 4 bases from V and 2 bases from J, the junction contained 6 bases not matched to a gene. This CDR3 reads CASSATGELNYGYTF. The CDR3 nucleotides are TGTGCCAGCAGTGCGACAGGGGAGCTCAACTATGGCTACACCTTC.

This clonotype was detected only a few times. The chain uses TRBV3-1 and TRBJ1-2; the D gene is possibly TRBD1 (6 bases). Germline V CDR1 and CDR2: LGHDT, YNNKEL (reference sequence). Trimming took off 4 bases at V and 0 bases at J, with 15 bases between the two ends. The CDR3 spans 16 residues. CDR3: CASSPLPQGSNYGYTF. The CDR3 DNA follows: TGTGCCAGCAGCCCCCTTCCGCAGGGGTCTAACTATGGCTACACCTTC.

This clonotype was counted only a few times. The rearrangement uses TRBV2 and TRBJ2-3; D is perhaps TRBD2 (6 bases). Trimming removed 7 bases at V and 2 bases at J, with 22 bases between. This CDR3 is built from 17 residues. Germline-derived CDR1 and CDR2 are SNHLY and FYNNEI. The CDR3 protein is CASTPGRERGNTDTQYF. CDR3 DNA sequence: TGTGCCAGCACACCAGGGCGGGAACGCGGGAACACAGATACGCAGTATTTT.

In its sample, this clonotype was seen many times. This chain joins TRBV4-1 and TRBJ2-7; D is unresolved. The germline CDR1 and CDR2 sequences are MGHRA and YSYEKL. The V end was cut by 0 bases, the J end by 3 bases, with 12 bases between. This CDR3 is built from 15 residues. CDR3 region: CASSQDPFGHYEQYF. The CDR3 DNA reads TGCGCCAGCAGCCAAGATCCTTTCGGTCACTACGAGCAGTACTTC.

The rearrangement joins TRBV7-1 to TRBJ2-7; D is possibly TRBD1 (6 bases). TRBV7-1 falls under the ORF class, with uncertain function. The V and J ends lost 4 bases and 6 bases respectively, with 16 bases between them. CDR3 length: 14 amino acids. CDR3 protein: CASSYGDKFSEQYF. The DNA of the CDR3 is TGTGCCAGCAGCTATGGGGACAAGTTCAGCGAGCAGTACTTC.

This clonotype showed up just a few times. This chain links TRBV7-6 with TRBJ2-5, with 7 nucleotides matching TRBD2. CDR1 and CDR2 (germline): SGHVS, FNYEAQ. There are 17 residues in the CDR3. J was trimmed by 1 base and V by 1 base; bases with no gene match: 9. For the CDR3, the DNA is TGTGCCAGCAGCTTAGAGGGAGGGTTGGGCACCCAAGAGACCCAGTACTTC. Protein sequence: CASSLEGGLGTQETQYF.

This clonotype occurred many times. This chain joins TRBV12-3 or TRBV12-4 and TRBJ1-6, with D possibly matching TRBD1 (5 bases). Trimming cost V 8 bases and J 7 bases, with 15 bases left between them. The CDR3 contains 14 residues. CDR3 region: CASSLAGGNSPLHF. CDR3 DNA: TGTGCCAGCTCCCTCGCGGGGGGGAATTCACCCCTCCACTTT.

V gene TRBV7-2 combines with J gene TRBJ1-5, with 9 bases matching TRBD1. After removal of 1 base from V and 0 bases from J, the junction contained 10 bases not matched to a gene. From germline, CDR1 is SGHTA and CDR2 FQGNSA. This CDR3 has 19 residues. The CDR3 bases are TGTGCCAGCAGCTTAGAATTTGGACAGGGGAACCATAGCAATCAGCCCCAGCATTTT. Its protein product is CASSLEFGQGNHSNQPQHF.

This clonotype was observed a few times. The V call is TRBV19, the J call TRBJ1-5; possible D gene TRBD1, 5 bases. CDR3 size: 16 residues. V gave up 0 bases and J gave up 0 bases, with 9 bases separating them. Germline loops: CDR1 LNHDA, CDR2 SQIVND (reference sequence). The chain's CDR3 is CASSIDEGRSNQPQHF. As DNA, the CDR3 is TGTGCCAGTAGTATAGACGAGGGGCGTAGCAATCAGCCCCAGCATTTT.

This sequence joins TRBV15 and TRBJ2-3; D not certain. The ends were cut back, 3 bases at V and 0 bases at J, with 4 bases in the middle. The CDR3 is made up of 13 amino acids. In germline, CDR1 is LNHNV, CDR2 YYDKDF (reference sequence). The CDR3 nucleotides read TGTGCCACCAGCAGCGGGAGCACAGATACGCAGTATTTT. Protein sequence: CATSSGSTDTQYF.

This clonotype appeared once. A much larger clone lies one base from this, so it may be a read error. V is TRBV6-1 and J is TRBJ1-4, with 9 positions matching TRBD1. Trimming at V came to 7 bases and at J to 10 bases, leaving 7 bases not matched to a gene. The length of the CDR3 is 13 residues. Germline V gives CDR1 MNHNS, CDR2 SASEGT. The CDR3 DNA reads TGTGCCAGCACCCGGACAGGGGTTGGAAAACTGTTTTTT. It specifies CASTRTGVGKLFF.

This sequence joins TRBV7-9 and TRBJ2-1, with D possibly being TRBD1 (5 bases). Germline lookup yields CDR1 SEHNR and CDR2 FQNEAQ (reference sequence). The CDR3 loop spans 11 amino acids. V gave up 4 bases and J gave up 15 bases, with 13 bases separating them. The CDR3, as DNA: TGTGCCAGCAGCTCGACAGACGTCTCGTTCTTC. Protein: CASSSTDVSFF. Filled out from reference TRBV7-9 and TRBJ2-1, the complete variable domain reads DTGVSQNPRHKITKRGQNVTFRCDPISEHNRLYWYRQTLGQGPEFLTYFQNEAQLEKSRLLSDRFSAERPKGSFSTLEIQRTEQGDSAMYLCASSSTDVSFFGPGTRLTVL.

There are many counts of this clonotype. The CDR3 sequence: CASSLVDSPAGNTIYF. As DNA, the CDR3 is TGTGCCAGCAGCTTAGTGGACAGCCCAGCTGGAAACACCATATATTTT. The genes are TRBV7-9 and TRBJ1-3; TRBD1 might be the D (6 bases). Germline CDR1 is SEHNR and CDR2 is FQNEAQ (reference sequence). This CDR3 spans 16 amino acids. V was trimmed by 1 base and J by 2 bases, leaving 12 bases between them.

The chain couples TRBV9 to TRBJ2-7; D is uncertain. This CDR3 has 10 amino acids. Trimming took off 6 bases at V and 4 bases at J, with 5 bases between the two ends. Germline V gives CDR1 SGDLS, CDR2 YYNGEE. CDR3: CASTHYEQYF. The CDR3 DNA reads TGTGCCAGCACTCATTACGAGCAGTACTTC.